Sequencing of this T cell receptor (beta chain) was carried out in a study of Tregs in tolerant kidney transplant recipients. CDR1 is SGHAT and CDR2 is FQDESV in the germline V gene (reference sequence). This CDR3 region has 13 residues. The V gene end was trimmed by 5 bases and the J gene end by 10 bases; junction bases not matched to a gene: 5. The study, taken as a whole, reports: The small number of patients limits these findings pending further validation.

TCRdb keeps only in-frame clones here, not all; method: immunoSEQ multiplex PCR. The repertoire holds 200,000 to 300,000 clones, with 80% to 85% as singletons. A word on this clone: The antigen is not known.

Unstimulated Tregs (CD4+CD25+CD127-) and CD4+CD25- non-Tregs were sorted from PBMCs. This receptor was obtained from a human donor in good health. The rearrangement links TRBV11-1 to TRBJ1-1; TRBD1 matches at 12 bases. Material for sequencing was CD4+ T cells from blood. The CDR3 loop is CASSPGTGGLAFF. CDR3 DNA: TGTGCCAGCAGCCCCGGGACAGGGGGCTTAGCTTTCTTT.